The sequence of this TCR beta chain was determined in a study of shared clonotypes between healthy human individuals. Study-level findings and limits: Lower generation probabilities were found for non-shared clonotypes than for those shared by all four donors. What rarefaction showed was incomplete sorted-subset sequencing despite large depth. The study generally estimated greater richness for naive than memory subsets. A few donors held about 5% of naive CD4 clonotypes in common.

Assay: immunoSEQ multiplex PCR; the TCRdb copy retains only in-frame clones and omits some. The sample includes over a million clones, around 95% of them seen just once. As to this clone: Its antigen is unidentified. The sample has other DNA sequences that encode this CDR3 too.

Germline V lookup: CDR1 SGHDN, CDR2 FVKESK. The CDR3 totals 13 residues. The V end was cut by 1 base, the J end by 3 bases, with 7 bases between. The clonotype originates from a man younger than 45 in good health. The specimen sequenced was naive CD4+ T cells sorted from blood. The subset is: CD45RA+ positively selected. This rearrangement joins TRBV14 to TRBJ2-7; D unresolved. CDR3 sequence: CASSQVIGYEQYF. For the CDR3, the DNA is TGTGCCAGCAGCCAAGTGATCGGCTACGAGCAGTACTTC.